This passage covers 16 T cell receptor beta chains from one sample sequenced in a study of cytomegalovirus exposure and HLA in healthy donors. The study ran its PCR with 60 Vbeta and 13 Jbeta primers. Libraries were prepared by immunoSEQ multiplex PCR; TCRdb keeps only in-frame clonotypes and omits some of them. The sample has approximately 170,000 clones, approximately 81% seen once. The specimen was PBMCs. These receptors came from a male donor in good health and CMV-seronegative.

About this clone itself: No DNA is shown, since the ends of the CDR3 on it are uncertain; the CDR3 is the one TCRdb lists. The rearrangement uses TRBV21-1 and TRBJ1-2; the table's D call, TRBD1, was not checked against the DNA. TRBV21-1 is termed a pseudogene. The CDR3 extends over 15 residues, inclusive of both ends. This CDR3 reads CASSKVGQGNYGYTF.

CDR3 sequence: CASSYRQSTAEAFF. CDR3 sequence (DNA): TGTGCCAGCAGCTACCGACAATCCACCGCTGAAGCTTTCTTT. The chain combines TRBV7-8 with TRBJ1-1; D is undetermined. The CDR3 is 14 amino acids. CDR1 and CDR2 from the germline V gene are SGHVS and FQNEAQ. Trimming removed 4 bases at V and 6 bases at J, with 15 bases between.

V is TRBV6-5 and J is TRBJ2-1, with 9 bases aligning to TRBD1. There are 14 residues in the CDR3. J was trimmed by 5 bases and V by 6 bases; bases with no gene match: 5. CDR1 MNHEY and CDR2 SVGAGI come from the germline V gene. This CDR3 is CASRGTGIHNEQFF. The CDR3 region has the DNA TGTGCCAGCAGAGGGACAGGGATTCACAATGAGCAGTTCTTC.

The chain recombines TRBV5-1 with TRBJ2-3, with unresolved D. The V and J ends lost 3 bases and 1 base respectively, with 6 bases between them. This CDR3 has 13 residues. Germline V gene lookup returns CDR1 SGHRS and CDR2 YFSETQ. The CDR3 bases are TGCGCCAGCAGCTCCCTAGGCACAGATACGCAGTATTTT. This encodes CASSSLGTDTQYF.

The chain is built from TRBV4-3 and TRBJ2-1; 10 bases are a match to TRBD1. CDR3 size: 17 residues. V was clipped by 0 bases and J by 7 bases; unmatched bases: 9. CDR1 LGHNA and CDR2 YSLEER come from the germline V gene. DNA of the CDR3: TGCGCCAGCAGCCAAGATGCGAGGACAGGGGGAGGAAATGAGCAGTTCTTC. This gives the protein CASSQDARTGGGNEQFF.

This chain connects TRBV6-1 to TRBJ2-7; 9 positions match TRBD1. This CDR3 has 16 amino acids. V shed 4 bases and J 0 bases; nucleotides not matched to a gene: 7. Per germline, CDR1 MNHNS and CDR2 SASEGT. The CDR3 protein is CASSGTGTGSSYEQYF. The CDR3 DNA reads TGTGCCAGCAGTGGAACCGGGACAGGGAGCTCCTACGAGCAGTACTTC.

This rearrangement joins TRBV2 to TRBJ1-5; D unclear. Trimming pared 7 bases from V and 2 bases from J, leaving 15 bases between. Germline lookup yields CDR1 SNHLY and CDR2 FYNNEI. This CDR3 is built from 15 residues. CDR3 amino acids: CASKVSLAGNQPQHF. The CDR3 coding sequence is TGTGCCAGCAAAGTTAGCCTAGCTGGCAATCAGCCCCAGCATTTT. The variable domain in full, with the rest retrieved from reference TRBV2 and TRBJ1-5, is EPEVTQTPSHQVTQMGQEVILRCVPISNHLYFYWYRQILGQKVEFLVSFYNNEISEKSEIFDDQFSVERPDGSNFTLKIRSTKLEDSAMYFCASKVSLAGNQPQHFGDGTRLSIL.

The chain joins TRBV28 to TRBJ1-1, with no clear D. The CDR3 runs 15 residues. Trimming stripped 2 bases from V and 7 bases from J, with 17 bases between. Germline V gene data show CDR1 as MDHEN and CDR2 as SYDVKM. The CDR3 loop reads CASSLLRVSGIEAFF. CDR3 sequence (DNA): TGTGCCAGCAGTTTACTTCGGGTCTCCGGCATTGAAGCTTTCTTT.

This clone is a singleton in its sample. The chain recombines TRBV27 with TRBJ1-2, with 8 nucleotides matching TRBD1. J lost 5 bases, V lost 5 bases, and 13 bases had no gene match. Per the germline V gene, CDR1 is MNHEY and CDR2 is SMNVEV (reference sequence). This CDR3 contains 16 residues. CDR3 nucleotides: TGTGCCAGCAGTGCCACCGGGACAGGTTTCCCTTATGGCTACACCTTC. As protein: CASSATGTGFPYGYTF.

This clone was seen a few times. The genes are TRBV5-4 and TRBJ1-1; 10 nucleotides agree with TRBD1. The CDR3 sequence is 13 residues long. The trim removed 4 bases at V and 5 bases at J, leaving 2 bases unmatched. Germline V gene data show CDR1 as SGHNT and CDR2 as YYREEE (reference sequence). The CDR3 protein is CASSRGQGTEAFF. CDR3 coding DNA: TGTGCCAGCAGCCGGGGACAGGGGACTGAAGCTTTCTTT. The full variable domain, with the rest looked up from reference TRBV5-4 and TRBJ1-1, is ETGVTQSPTHLIKTRGQQVTLRCSSQSGHNTVSWYQQALGQGPQFIFQYYREEENGRGNFPPRFSGLQFPNYSSELNVNALELDDSALYLCASSRGQGTEAFFGQGTRLTVV.

The chain is built from TRBV14 and TRBJ1-3; D remains unclear. Germline CDR1 and CDR2: SGHDN and FVKESK. The CDR3 length is 16 residues. V shed 6 bases and J shed 4 bases, with 19 bases lying between them. In nucleotides, the CDR3 is TGTGCCAGCAGTCTCGCCGGGGTCGGCTTCGGAAACACCATATATTTT. Residues: CASSLAGVGFGNTIYF.

V usage is TRBV19 and J usage is TRBJ2-3, with a possible D match to TRBD1 (5 bases). CDR1 LNHDA and CDR2 SQIVND come from the germline V gene (reference sequence). V dropped 4 bases and J dropped 4 bases, with 6 bases sitting between them. The CDR3 covers 12 residues. CDR3 DNA: TGTGCCAGTAGTACAGGGTCAGATACGCAGTATTTT. Translated, it gives CASSTGSDTQYF.

The chain has TRBV7-8 and TRBJ1-1, with no clear D. Trimming stripped 7 bases from V and 5 bases from J, with 14 bases between. CDR1 is SGHVS, CDR2 FQNEAQ, per germline. This CDR3 region has 13 residues. The DNA for the CDR3 is TGTGCCAGCAACAGAGGGATGGGAACTGAAGCTTTCTTT. This encodes CASNRGMGTEAFF.

The chain couples TRBV9 to TRBJ1-5; perhaps TRBD1 as D (6 bases). V dropped 3 bases and J dropped 5 bases, with 21 bases sitting between them. Germline assignment: CDR1 SGDLS and CDR2 YYNGEE. This CDR3 is built from 17 residues. The CDR3 here is CASSAPLGQPQDQPQHF. CDR3 DNA: TGTGCCAGCAGCGCGCCCCTCGGACAGCCCCAGGATCAGCCCCAGCATTTT.

CDR3 in amino acids: CSVDGPGGYEQYF. The CDR3 bases are TGCAGTGTGGACGGCCCAGGGGGGTACGAGCAGTACTTC. The V call is TRBV29-1, the J call TRBJ2-7, with D possibly being TRBD1 (7 bases). CDR1 is SQVTM and CDR2 is ANQGSEA in the germline V gene. The CDR3 has 13 amino acids.

The J gene is TRBJ1-5, the V gene TRBV2; maybe TRBD1 (6 bases). V lost 6 bases and J lost 2, with 14 bases in between. This CDR3 is built from 15 residues. Per germline, CDR1 SNHLY and CDR2 FYNNEI. CDR3 in amino acids: CASSPDRSGNQPQHF. CDR3 in DNA: TGTGCCAGCAGCCCTGACAGGTCTGGCAATCAGCCCCAGCATTTT.